One sample yielded the 16 T cell receptor beta chains listed below, sequenced in a study of blood T cells in healthy people across ages. Then a second PCR, running roughly 7 to 11 cycles, was carried out with a sample-barcoded 5' primer and a J-beta primer mix. TCRdb called the 5' RACE reads again in MiXCR, with one record for every CDR3 protein. The sample shows 1.8 million or so distinct CDR3 sequences, around 42% of them seen only once. The sequenced sample consisted of blood. Receptor source: a human donor in good health.

The chain carries TRBV14 and TRBJ2-7; TRBD2 matches 8 bases. J gave up 4 bases and V 5 bases, and 7 bases lay outside the gene matches. This CDR3 has 14 residues. The germline V gene has CDR1 SGHDN and CDR2 FVKESK. The CDR3: CASSKRTSPYEQYF. CDR3 sequence (DNA): TGTGCCAGCAGCAAGCGGACTAGCCCATACGAGCAGTACTTC.

The V call is TRBV7-9, the J call TRBJ2-3, with no clear D. The CDR3 length is 15 residues. Germline CDR1 SEHNR, CDR2 FQNEAQ (reference sequence). The V end was cut by 5 bases, the J end by 0 bases, with 12 bases between. As DNA, the CDR3 is TGTGCCAGCAGCGTCGACTCATCTAGCACAGATACGCAGTATTTT. Protein sequence: CASSVDSSSTDTQYF.

Only a few counts were recorded for this clonotype. The CDR3 spells CASSVGQRDPRYF. The CDR3 bases are TGTGCCAGCAGCGTAGGGCAAAGGGACCCCAGGTACTTC. The V gene is TRBV9, the J gene TRBJ2-7, with D perhaps matching TRBD1 or TRBD2 (5 bases each). Per the germline V gene, CDR1 is SGDLS and CDR2 is YYNGEE. The CDR3 totals 13 residues. The V end lost 0 bases, the J end lost 12 bases, and 16 bases lay between the germline ends.

The CDR3 DNA is TGCGCCAGCAGCCCCCAGGGTCGAAGAAAACTGTTTTTT. It codes for CASSPQGRRKLFF. The genes are TRBV4-1 and TRBJ1-4; TRBD1 might be the D (5 bases). CDR1 and CDR2 from the germline V gene are MGHRA and YSYEKL. The CDR3 consists of 13 residues. The V gene lost 4 bases and the J gene lost 10 bases, with 13 bases spanning the gap.

Only a few counts were recorded for this clonotype. The rearrangement joins TRBV15 to TRBJ1-4, with D perhaps matching TRBD1 (5 bases). Germline CDR1 is LNHNV and CDR2 is YYDKDF (reference sequence). This CDR3 region has 15 residues. Trimming took 2 bases from V and 5 from J, leaving 12 bases between them. CDR3 DNA: TGTGCCACCAGCAGAACCAGGGATGGGAATGAAAAACTGTTTTTT. This codes for CATSRTRDGNEKLFF.

Ten or more counts support this clonotype. V is TRBV15 and J is TRBJ2-1; 7 bases agree with TRBD1. This CDR3 is built from 15 residues. Germline CDR1 is LNHNV and CDR2 is YYDKDF (reference sequence). V lost 0 bases, J lost 9 bases, and 8 bases stayed unmatched. The CDR3 loop is CATSRDREGGGEQFF. The CDR3 coding sequence is TGTGCCACCAGCAGAGATAGGGAAGGGGGCGGTGAGCAGTTCTTC. Using reference TRBV15 and TRBJ2-1 for the parts outside the CDR3, the full variable domain is DAMVIQNPRYQVTQFGKPVTLSCSQTLNHNVMYWYQQKSSQAPKLLFHYYDKDFNNEADTPDNFQSRRPNTSFCFLDIRSPGLGDTAMYLCATSRDREGGGEQFFGPGTRLTVL.

This chain joins TRBV24-1 and TRBJ2-5, with TRBD1 matching 7 bases. V lost 3 bases, J lost 5 bases, and 8 bases stayed unmatched. Germline V gene data show CDR1 as KGHDR and CDR2 as SFDVKD. The CDR3 sequence is 15 residues long. This chain's CDR3 is CATSDAGTVGETQYF. CDR3 DNA sequence: TGTGCCACCAGTGATGCCGGGACAGTCGGGGAGACCCAGTACTTC.

With respect to this clonotype: The junction shows a germline mismatch at one end, possibly a read error. V usage is TRBV9 and J usage is TRBJ2-7; TRBD2 agrees at 14 bases. This CDR3 spans 18 amino acids. CDR1 and CDR2 from the germline V gene are SGDLS and YYNGEE. The DNA of the CDR3 is TGTGCCTGCAGCGAGGATGGACTAGCGGGGGGAGACCGCTACGAGCAGTACTTC. Translated, it gives CACSEDGLAGGDRYEQYF.

The rearrangement links TRBV30 to TRBJ1-3; D is unclear. Per the germline V gene, CDR1 is GTSNPN and CDR2 is SVGIG (reference sequence). The length of the CDR3 is 13 residues. Trimming took off 3 bases at V and 0 bases at J, with 6 bases between the two ends. CDR3 residues: CAWRVNSGNTIYF. In nucleotides, the CDR3 is TGTGCCTGGAGAGTCAACTCTGGAAACACCATATATTTT.

CDR3 in amino acids: CASIGGGLLGHYEQYF. CDR3 in DNA: TGTGCCAGCATTGGCGGGGGACTGCTGGGGCACTACGAGCAGTACTTC. The chain links TRBV28 to TRBJ2-7; 7 bases match TRBD2. V lost 7 bases and J lost 3; bases outside the gene matches: 15. The CDR3 covers 16 residues. Per germline, CDR1 MDHEN and CDR2 SYDVKM.

The genes are TRBV5-1 and TRBJ2-7; TRBD2 matches 10 bases. The CDR3 has 16 amino acids. J gave up 2 bases and V 4 bases, and 9 bases lay outside the gene matches. The germline gives CDR1 SGHRS, CDR2 YFSETQ. The DNA for the CDR3 is TGCGCCAGCAGCCCTCGGGATAGCGGGGGGACCTACGAGCAGTACTTC. Translated, it gives CASSPRDSGGTYEQYF.

The rearrangement joins TRBV28 to TRBJ2-5, with 8 bases identical to TRBD1. Near its end, the DNA agrees better with TRBJ2-7, so the J call may be wrong. CDR1 is MDHEN, CDR2 SYDVKM, per germline. This CDR3 is built from 15 residues. The CDR3: CASRDRLGFSYEQYF. CDR3 DNA sequence: TGTGCCAGCCGGGACAGGCTGGGGTTCTCCTACGAGCAGTACTTC.

This chain links TRBV11-2 with TRBJ2-3, with 8 bases identical to TRBD1. The CDR3 contains 17 residues. Trimming removed 5 bases from V and 6 bases from J; junction bases left unmatched: 16. Germline V gene lookup returns CDR1 SGHAT and CDR2 FQNNGV. The CDR3 DNA is TGTGCCAGCAGCATGCGGCGGCTCGCAGGGGGCTGGGATACGCAGTATTTT. Its protein product is CASSMRRLAGGWDTQYF.

The chain joins TRBV6-5 to TRBJ1-2; TRBD1 agrees at 9 bases. Germline V gene lookup returns CDR1 MNHEY and CDR2 SVGAGI. The CDR3 is made up of 17 amino acids. The junction had 11 bases not matched to a gene; V was cut back by 2 bases and J by 4 bases. This chain's CDR3 is CASSYGPGQGEPYGYTF. The CDR3 nucleotides are TGTGCCAGCAGTTACGGTCCGGGACAGGGAGAGCCCTATGGCTACACCTTC.

The chain joins TRBV28 to TRBJ2-2; D remains unclear. Between the trimmed V and J ends, which lost 5 bases and 3 bases, there was a span of 16 bases. CDR3 length equals 16 residues. CDR1 is MDHEN and CDR2 is SYDVKM in the germline V gene. For the CDR3, the DNA is TGTGCCAGCAGTCCCGTTCGATCGACTTACACCGGGGAGCTGTTTTTT. It yields the protein CASSPVRSTYTGELFF.

V is TRBV6-2 or TRBV6-3 and J is TRBJ1-1; tentative D call: TRBD1 (6 bases). The V end lost 5 bases, the J end lost 6 bases, and 22 bases lay between the germline ends. Germline V gene lookup returns CDR1 MNHEY and CDR2 SVGEGT. There are 16 residues in the CDR3. CDR3 sequence: CASSQPPYRDNSEAFF. CDR3 DNA: TGTGCCAGCAGTCAACCTCCTTACCGGGACAACTCTGAAGCTTTCTTT.